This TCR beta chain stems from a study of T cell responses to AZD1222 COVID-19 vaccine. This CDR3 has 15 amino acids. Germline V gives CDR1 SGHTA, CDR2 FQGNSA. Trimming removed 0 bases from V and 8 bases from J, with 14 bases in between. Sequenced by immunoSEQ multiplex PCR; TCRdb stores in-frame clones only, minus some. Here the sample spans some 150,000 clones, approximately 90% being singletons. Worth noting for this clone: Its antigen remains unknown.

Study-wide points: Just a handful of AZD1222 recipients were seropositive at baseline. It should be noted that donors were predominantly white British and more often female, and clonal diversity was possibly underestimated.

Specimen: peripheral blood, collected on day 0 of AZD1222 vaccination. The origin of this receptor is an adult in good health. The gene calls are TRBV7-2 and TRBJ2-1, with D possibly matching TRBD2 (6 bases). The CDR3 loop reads CASSLARASVYEQFF. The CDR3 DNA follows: TGTGCCAGCAGCTTAGCGCGGGCTAGCGTCTATGAGCAGTTCTTC.